The clone carrying this TCR beta chain showed up many times. Its target is unknown. Unmatched junction bases numbered 6, after V lost 4 bases and J lost 8 bases. Germline CDR1 SGHVS, CDR2 FQNEAQ. The CDR3 sequence is 14 residues long. These data originate in a study of T cell repertoires in cytomegalovirus infection. From the reads, TCRdb called clonotypes with MiXCR, one entry per CDR3 protein. Counted here are 800,000 to 950,000 distinct CDR3 sequences, 30% to 35% occurring once; the ten biggest clones make up around 12%. The chain uses TRBV7-8 and TRBJ1-4; 8 nucleotides agree with TRBD1. The sample consisted of cultured CD8+ T cells from PBMCs, taken from culture after CMV antigen stimulation. This sequence was found in a human donor in good health (CMV status not recorded). Some clones in this sample may be carry-over from other donors' samples. CDR3 in DNA: TGTGCCAGCAGCTCCGACAGGGGAAGGGAAAAACTGTTTTTT. Amino acid sequence: CASSSDRGREKLFF.